Listed below are T cell receptor beta chains from one sample, sequenced in a study of radiotherapy plus CTLA-4 blockade in lung cancer. Sequencing was performed with immunoSEQ multiplex PCR; in TCRdb, only in-frame clones are kept and a portion is missing. This table holds 89,000 or so clones, 80% to 85% found once. Source: peripheral blood, taken from a patient treated with radiotherapy plus ipilimumab. The receptor set was obtained from a human donor with non-small cell lung cancer who had a partial response to radiotherapy plus ipilimumab. The CDR3 runs from the conserved cysteine through the conserved F or W. Fields, in order: J gene, D gene, V gene, clone size, CDR3 DNA, CDR3 protein. A D gene is named only where the DNA matches it firmly. Not every row has a clone size; where given, it reads once, few, many or a size class.

>TRBJ2-2|.|TRBV5-1|.
TGCGCCAGCAGCTTGCTAGACCCCAGTTCCACCGGGGAGCTGTTTTTT
CASSLLDPSSTGELFF
>TRBJ1-1|.|TRBV11-2|once
TGTGCCAGCAGCCGAGAAGCAGGGGACACTGAAGCTTTCTTT
CASSREAGDTEAFF
>TRBJ1-5|.|TRBV18|.
TGTGCCAGCTCCGGGGGGGCCGGTCAGCCCCAGCATTTT
CASSGGAGQPQHF
>TRBJ1-2|.|TRBV5-4|.
TGTGCCAGCAGCCCTCCCCGAGCTAACTATGGCTACACCTTC
CASSPPRANYGYTF
>TRBJ2-7|TRBD1|TRBV11-2|once
TGTGCCAGCAGCCGAGGAGGGACAGGGGTCCGTGGGGAGCAGTACTTC
CASSRGGTGVRGEQYF
>TRBJ1-1|TRBD1|TRBV2|.
TGTGCCAGCGGGACAGGGAGGTACACTGAAGCTTTCTTT
CASGTGRYTEAFF
>TRBJ1-1|.|TRBV14|.
TGTGCCAGCAGCCAAGTATACACCCTGAACACTGAAGCTTTCTTT
CASSQVYTLNTEAFF
>TRBJ1-2|.|TRBV13|.
TGTGCCAGCAGCTCCCGAAACAGGGTGGGAGGCTACACCTTC
CASSSRNRVGGYTF
>TRBJ1-5|.|TRBV7-6|.
TGTGCCAGCAGTCTCACAGGGAATCAGCCCCAGCATTTT
CASSLTGNQPQHF
>TRBJ2-1|.|TRBV6-6|.
TGTGCCAGCAGTAACATCTACAATGAGCAGTTCTTC
CASSNIYNEQFF
>TRBJ2-7|.|TRBV11-1|.
TGTGCCAGCAGCTTAAATCAGGGGCGAGGCGAGCAGTACTTC
CASSLNQGRGEQYF
>TRBJ1-2|TRBD1|TRBV29-1|.
TGCAGCGCTATAGCACGTCGGGACAGCGATAAAAATCATGGCTACACCTTC
CSAIARRDSDKNHGYTF
>TRBJ2-3|.|TRBV2|.
TGTGCCAGCAAGTTACTAGGTACAGATACGCAGTATTTT
CASKLLGTDTQYF
>TRBJ1-2|TRBD1|TRBV4-2|.
TGTGCCAGCAGCCAATCCGCAGGGGGCGCAGACTATGGCTACACCTTC
CASSQSAGGADYGYTF
>TRBJ1-2|TRBD1|TRBV2|.
TGTGCCGGCAGCCCCGGACAGGGAAGGGGCTTTTTCGGCTACACCTTC
CAGSPGQGRGFFGYTF
>TRBJ2-1|TRBD2|TRBV19|.
TGTGCCAGTAGAGATGGACTAGCGCTACACAATGAGCAGTTCTTC
CASRDGLALHNEQFF
>TRBJ2-7|TRBD2|TRBV5-5|once
TGTGCCAGCAGCTTGGTTACTAGCGGGTCCTACGAGCAGTACTTC
CASSLVTSGSYEQYF
>TRBJ2-1|TRBD2|TRBV7-3|few
TGTGCCAGCAGCTTAAAAGCGGGAGAGAAGGATGAGCAGTTCTTC
CASSLKAGEKDEQFF
>TRBJ1-1|.|TRBV6-6|.
TGTGCCAGCAGTCCTTCCCGGGTCATTTCGAACACTGAAGCTTTCTTT
CASSPSRVISNTEAFF
>TRBJ2-3|.|TRBV30|.
TGTGCCTGGAGAGTCCGGAGCACAGATACGCAGTATTTT
CAWRVRSTDTQYF
>TRBJ2-7|TRBD2|TRBV9|.
TGTGCCAGCAGCGGGGTAGCGGGGAACTACGAGCAGTACTTC
CASSGVAGNYEQYF
>TRBJ2-1|TRBD2|TRBV28|few
TGTGCCAGCAGTGCACCGGGACTAGCGGGTAAACGCGCCCGAATGGATGAGCAGTTCTTC
CASSAPGLAGKRARMDEQFF